What follows are 23 T cell receptor beta chains derived from one specimen sequenced in a study of blood T cells in healthy people across ages. Primed by a sample-barcoded 5' primer and a J-beta primer mix, a second PCR proceeded for roughly 7 to 11 cycles. Via MiXCR, TCRdb re-called the 5' RACE reads, giving one row per CDR3 protein. Of around 1.5 million distinct CDR3 sequences in the sample, about 31% were seen once. Sequencing used blood. Receptor source: a woman aged 25 to 45 in good health.

The chain links TRBV7-3 to TRBJ2-5; D call uncertain. Germline V gene sequence: CDR1 SGHTA, CDR2 FQGTGA. V lost 7 bases, J lost 0 bases, and 15 bases lay in between. The CDR3 totals 15 residues. The CDR3 spells CASTNWARNQETQYF. The CDR3 DNA reads as TGTGCCAGCACAAACTGGGCCCGGAACCAAGAGACCCAGTACTTC.

This clonotype was detected ten times or more. This rearrangement joins TRBV29-1 to TRBJ1-2, with 10 bases that match TRBD1. The CDR3 spans 14 residues. Germline V CDR1 and CDR2: SQVTM, ANQGSEA. J lost 1 base, V lost 3 bases, and 2 bases had no gene match. The chain's CDR3 is CSVERDRGNYGYTF. The DNA for the CDR3 is TGCAGCGTTGAGAGGGACAGGGGTAACTATGGCTACACCTTC.

In regard to this clonotype: A junction boundary mismatches the germline segment, possibly from a read error. Here the CDR3 DNA reads TGTGCCAGCAGTCCTTCCGGACAGGCCTATGGCTATACCTTC. Translating gives CASSPSGQAYGYTF. The chain links TRBV28 to TRBJ1-2; TRBD1 aligns across 7 bases. Germline-derived CDR1 and CDR2 are MDHEN and SYDVKM. The length of the CDR3 is 14 residues.

The chain carries TRBV7-9 and TRBJ2-7; 9 nucleotides agree with TRBD1. Germline CDR1 reads SEHNR; CDR2 reads FQNEAQ (reference sequence). J gave up 2 bases and V 5 bases, and 10 bases lay outside the gene matches. The length of the CDR3 is 16 residues. CDR3 region: CASSPSPGQGAYEQYF. The CDR3 nucleotides are TGTGCCAGCAGCCCCTCCCCGGGACAGGGCGCCTACGAGCAGTACTTC.

This clonotype came up a few times. V is TRBV2 and J is TRBJ2-7; 14 nucleotides line up with TRBD2. Germline V gives CDR1 SNHLY, CDR2 FYNNEI. The length of the CDR3 is 20 residues. V lost 2 bases, J lost 2 bases, and 14 bases stayed unmatched. Written as DNA, the CDR3 is TGTGCCAGCAGTGAAAGCGCCGGACTAGCGGGGGGACCCCTTCCCTACGAGCAGTACTTC. Translating gives CASSESAGLAGGPLPYEQYF.

This clonotype occurred a few times. J is TRBJ1-1 and V is TRBV12-3 or TRBV12-4; D gene unclear. There are 14 residues in the CDR3. The V end lost 0 bases, the J end lost 3 bases, and 8 bases lay between the germline ends. DNA of the CDR3: TGTGCCAGCAGTTTAGCGGGCGGATACACTGAAGCTTTCTTT. It encodes CASSLAGGYTEAFF.

This clonotype was detected a few times. The chain is built from TRBV28 and TRBJ1-2, with D possibly TRBD1 on 5 matching bases. Germline lookup yields CDR1 MDHEN and CDR2 SYDVKM. The CDR3 runs 16 residues. V lost 3 bases to trimming and J lost 4 bases, with 18 bases between them. The CDR3 protein is CASSFQVRDRTYGYTF. CDR3 bases: TGTGCCAGCAGTTTTCAGGTCAGGGACCGTACCTATGGCTACACCTTC.

This clonotype turned up a few times. CDR3 residues: CSARDTRGGQDTQYF. The CDR3 DNA reads TGCAGTGCTAGAGATACCCGGGGGGGTCAAGATACGCAGTATTTT. The chain uses TRBV20-1 and TRBJ2-3; 8 positions match TRBD2. CDR1 is DFQATT and CDR2 is SNEGSKA in the germline V gene (reference sequence). The ends lost 0 bases at V and 5 bases at J; junction bases unmatched: 7. The CDR3 contains 15 residues.

There are a few counts of this clonotype. V and J are TRBV27 and TRBJ2-7, with 11 positions matching TRBD2. CDR3 length: 15 residues. J lost 4 bases, V lost 6 bases, and 8 bases had no gene match. The germline CDR1 and CDR2 sequences are MNHEY and SMNVEV (reference sequence). This CDR3 reads CASRRSGTSGYEQYF. CDR3 DNA: TGTGCCAGCAGACGTTCCGGGACTAGCGGTTACGAGCAGTACTTC.

This chain connects TRBV20-1 to TRBJ1-2, with TRBD1 matching 8 bases. The germline V gene encodes CDR1 DFQATT and CDR2 SNEGSKA (reference sequence). The J segment lost 5 bases and the V segment lost 2 bases, leaving 13 bases of the junction unmatched. CDR3 length: 16 residues. The CDR3 coding sequence is TGCAGTGCTAGACAAACTGGACAGGGAATGGTTTATGGCTACACCTTC. It is translated as CSARQTGQGMVYGYTF.

The chain combines TRBV27 with TRBJ2-7; D may be TRBD2 (6 bases). Germline V gives CDR1 MNHEY, CDR2 SMNVEV (reference sequence). The CDR3 runs 15 residues. Between the trimmed V and J ends, which lost 3 bases and 4 bases, there was a span of 16 bases. CDR3 loop: CASSFGRERGYEQYF. CDR3 in DNA: TGTGCCAGCAGTTTTGGTCGGGAGAGAGGTTACGAGCAGTACTTC.

The chain has TRBV12-5 and TRBJ2-3; TRBD2 aligns across 15 bases. The J segment lost 1 base and the V segment lost 7 bases, leaving 9 bases of the junction unmatched. Germline CDR1 and CDR2: LGHNT and FRNRAP. This CDR3 contains 18 residues. The CDR3 coding sequence is TGTGCTAGTGCCCCGGGACTAGCGGGAGGTATGGGCACAGATACGCAGTATTTT. It translates to CASAPGLAGGMGTDTQYF.

This clonotype has just a few counts. The chain combines TRBV29-1 with TRBJ1-1, with D possibly being TRBD1 (6 bases). This CDR3 has 15 residues. Trimming cost V 4 bases and J 1 base, with 16 bases left between them. Germline V gene lookup returns CDR1 SQVTM and CDR2 ANQGSEA. For the CDR3, the DNA is TGCAGCGTTGTAGGGGGGGACAAGAAGAACACTGAAGCTTTCTTT. Protein sequence: CSVVGGDKKNTEAFF.

A few counts support this clonotype. V and J are TRBV9 and TRBJ2-7; tentatively, D is TRBD1 (6 bases). The CDR3 has 13 amino acids. Germline-derived CDR1 and CDR2 are SGDLS and YYNGEE. Deletions cut 10 bases from V and 4 bases from J, with 18 bases between. CDR3 region: CAGKQGRGYEQYF. The CDR3 nucleotides read TGTGCCGGGAAACAGGGAAGAGGTTACGAGCAGTACTTC.

The V and J genes are TRBV12-3 or TRBV12-4 and TRBJ1-4; a weak D match, TRBD1 (5 bases). V was clipped by 2 bases and J by 8 bases, with 15 bases between them. The CDR3 is 15 amino acids. The CDR3 spells CASSLLGGLGEKLFF. CDR3 in DNA: TGTGCCAGCAGTTTACTTGGGGGTTTAGGGGAAAAACTGTTTTTT.

This clonotype was seen only a few times. One junction end does not reproduce the germline sequence, and a read error may be involved. This chain connects TRBV2 to TRBJ2-1; the D gene is possibly TRBD2 (5 bases). The CDR3 runs 15 residues. Germline CDR1 and CDR2: SNHLY and FYNNEI. CDR3 residues: CASSQAVAWYNEQFF. The CDR3 DNA is TGTGCCAGCAGTCAAGCGGTCGCGTGGTACAATGAGCAGTTCTTC.

V and J are TRBV4-2 and TRBJ2-5, with 7 bases that match TRBD1. Germline-derived CDR1 and CDR2 are LGHNA and YNFKEQ. The ends lost 2 bases at V and 1 base at J; junction bases unmatched: 10. The CDR3 sequence is 17 residues long. The CDR3 is CASSQPLQGMTQETQYF. CDR3 DNA: TGTGCCAGCAGCCAACCTCTACAGGGGATGACCCAAGAGACCCAGTACTTC.

Worth noting for this clonotype: A clone one base away is much larger, so this may be a read error. This chain joins TRBV29-1 and TRBJ2-7; 9 bases map to TRBD2. Germline V gene lookup returns CDR1 SQVTM and CDR2 ANQGSEA. With 2 bases clipped from V and 2 bases from J, the junction kept 7 bases outside the gene matches. This CDR3 has 15 residues. The DNA of the CDR3 is TGCAGCGTTGAACTCACAGCGGGAGGTCCCTACGAGCAGTACTTC. Translating it yields CSVELTAGGPYEQYF.

This clonotype was detected many times. The chain joins TRBV5-5 to TRBJ2-1, with 7 bases that match TRBD2. The CDR3 is 15 residues long. CDR1 SGHKS and CDR2 YYEKEE come from the germline V gene (reference sequence). Losses at the gene ends were 4 bases for V and 0 bases for J; bases not matched to a gene: 4. CDR3 residues: CASSPGTTSYNEQFF. The DNA for the CDR3 is TGTGCCAGCAGCCCCGGGACTACCTCCTACAATGAGCAGTTCTTC.

A single count supports this clonotype. The rearrangement uses TRBV10-3 and TRBJ2-1; D might be TRBD1 (6 bases). Germline V gene data show CDR1 as ENHRY and CDR2 as SYGVKD. The CDR3 loop spans 15 amino acids. Trimming removed 3 bases at V and 0 bases at J, with 9 bases between. CDR3 DNA: TGTGCCATCAGTGACAGGGGTGGCTCCTACAATGAGCAGTTCTTC. It specifies CAISDRGGSYNEQFF.

This clonotype was counted once. In nucleotides, the CDR3 is TGTGCCAGCAGCGTAGCTGGGGGGGCAACTAATGAAAAACTGTTTTTT. It encodes CASSVAGGATNEKLFF. The V and J genes are TRBV9 and TRBJ1-4, with D tentatively TRBD1 (5 bases). CDR3 length: 16 amino acids. Germline CDR1 reads SGDLS; CDR2 reads YYNGEE. V was pared by 0 bases and J by 0 bases, with 9 bases between.

In its sample, this clonotype was seen a few times. The chain uses TRBV5-1 and TRBJ1-5; D is undetermined. V gave up 0 bases and J gave up 6 bases, with 10 bases separating them. The CDR3 contains 14 residues. The germline CDR1 and CDR2 sequences are SGHRS and YFSETQ. The CDR3 coding sequence is TGCGCCAGCAGCTTGGAGGCGGGTTTTCAGCCCCAGCATTTT. Translation: CASSLEAGFQPQHF.

V is TRBV7-2 and J is TRBJ2-1; 7 positions agree with TRBD2. The CDR3 totals 15 residues. V was pared by 10 bases and J by 6 bases, with 15 bases of the junction left unmatched. CDR1 SGHTA and CDR2 FQGNSA come from the germline V gene. The CDR3: CATSDSLPSGNEQFF. Written as DNA, the CDR3 is TGTGCCACCAGTGACTCCCTCCCTAGCGGCAATGAGCAGTTCTTC.